This TCR beta chain came from a study of T cell changes during pregnancy in multiple sclerosis. V lost 6 bases, J lost 3 bases, and 12 bases stayed unmatched. The CDR3 is 17 amino acids. CDR1 and CDR2 (germline): MDHEN, SYDVKM. The data were produced by immunoSEQ multiplex PCR, yet TCRdb's version contains in-frame clones alone and is incomplete. The sample has around 100,000 clones; around 93% are singletons. This material consisted of peripheral blood, taken before pregnancy. The chain employs TRBV28 and TRBJ2-2; 8 positions agree with TRBD2. This receptor was obtained from a female donor with multiple sclerosis, enrolled in a pregnancy study. This chain's CDR3 is CASSPGLARMYTGELFF. CDR3 sequence (DNA): TGTGCCAGCAGCCCCGGACTAGCCCGGATGTACACCGGGGAGCTGTTTTTT.